This entry features one TCR beta chain sequence. Its target is unknown. This sample stems from a study of shared clonotypes between healthy human individuals. As defined, naive CD8 cells were CD45RO-negative and positively selected for CCR7, with terminally differentiated effector memory CD45RA+ cells excluded. Sequencing used immunoSEQ multiplex PCR; TCRdb keeps in-frame clones, though not all of them. This table has millions of clones, 85% to 95% appearing once. With 0 bases removed from V and 1 base from J, the gap between germline ends came to 11 bases. This CDR3 region has 15 residues. CDR1 is SGDLS and CDR2 is YYNGEE in the germline V gene. Study-wide points: An effect of sequencing depth on clonotype sharing among donors was expected.

The chain has TRBV9 and TRBJ2-7; no clear D gene. The source is a man younger than 35 in good health. Some clones in this sample may be carry-over from other donors' samples. Sequencing used naive CD8+ T cells from PBMCs. This CDR3 is CASSVDRIISYEQYF. The CDR3 DNA reads TGTGCCAGCAGCGTAGACCGGATTATATCCTACGAGCAGTACTTC.